The text below deals with one T cell receptor (beta chain). This clonotype was seen at least ten times. The antigen it recognizes is unknown. Base qualities are not at hand, and no much larger clone is one base apart. Sequencing was performed on an Illumina HiSeq 1500. The public sequencing data were trimmed at Q25 with fastp and processed into clonotypes with MiXCR by TCRdb, which kept only in-frame beta chains. Rows matching on CDR3 protein sequence are summarized as one entry with the most common DNA and genes. The sample data list roughly 920,000 distinct CDR3 sequences, and about a third of these were observed just once. Jointly, the top ten make up roughly 13% of the sample. These data originate in a study of T cell repertoires in cytomegalovirus infection (dated by TCRdb to the late 2010s). For the wider study: Peptide stimulations targeted recently identified HLA-C-restricted CMV epitopes, whose presentation resists viral immunomodulation, together with well-studied HLA-B-restricted epitopes. Because public TCR beta signatures pointed to carriage of CMV infection together with the matching HLA type, the HLA type of each donor mattered for the analysis. Study-wide conclusions, independent of this receptor: In both this cohort and an independent cohort of approximately 350 donors, the cumulative frequency of public TCR beta family members distinguished carriers of CMV infection plus the relevant HLA type. The ex vivo response was dominated by HLA-C-restricted CMV-specific TCR beta clonotypes, and the single most frequent clonotype in two of eight donors was supplied by these HLA-C-restricted clonotypes.

The CDR3 runs 16 amino acids, cysteine and phenylalanine included. Of all the DNA, just the CDR3 is kept, 48 bases in frame from base 1. CDR1 and CDR2, per the germline V gene, are SGHTA and FQGNSA. V is shortened by 5 bases, J by 1 base, and the region joining them spans 16 bases. The sample's treatment or condition, from its label and the paper: in vitro stimulation with specific CMV peptide epitopes to enrich CMV-specific T cells. Sequenced material: cultured CD8+ T cells from PBMCs, taken from culture after CMV antigen stimulation. The rearranged chain carries TRBV7-2 and TRBJ2-3; possibly the D gene is TRBD1, per 6 matching bases. The source of this sequence is a human donor in good health (CMV status not recorded). Some clones in this sample may be carry-over from other donors' samples. The DNA sequence follows: TGTGCCAGCAGCAATATACCGGGACACGGCACAGATACGCAGTATTTT. Translation gives CASSNIPGHGTDTQYF.